The 21 T cell receptor beta chains in this list originate from one sample, sequenced in a study of blood T cell repertoires in COVID-19. Method: immunoSEQ multiplex PCR; TCRdb's copy keeps in-frame clones and lacks some. The repertoire holds around 200,000 clones, with around 86% as singletons. Sequenced input: peripheral blood. These receptors originate from a man between 70 and 80 years old with acute or convalescent COVID-19.

The V gene is TRBV5-4, the J gene TRBJ2-5; possible D gene TRBD1, 5 bases. Germline V lookup: CDR1 SGHNT, CDR2 YYREEE (reference sequence). The CDR3 is 19 amino acids. The ends were cut back, 0 bases at V and 3 bases at J, with 24 bases in the middle. CDR3 residues: CASSLGGPSMGLREETQYF. The DNA of the CDR3 is TGTGCCAGCAGCTTGGGGGGCCCCTCCATGGGGCTAAGGGAAGAGACCCAGTACTTC.

This chain joins TRBV12-3 or TRBV12-4 and TRBJ2-5, with 8 nucleotides matching TRBD2. J gave up 4 bases and V 6 bases, and 4 bases lay outside the gene matches. The length of the CDR3 is 13 residues. The CDR3 spells CASRRGVLETQYF. The CDR3 bases are TGTGCCAGCAGGCGGGGGGTGCTAGAGACCCAGTACTTC.

The genes are TRBV7-8 and TRBJ1-6; unclear D gene. Trimming pared 7 bases from V and 9 bases from J, leaving 7 bases between. The CDR3 totals 11 residues. From germline, CDR1 is SGHVS and CDR2 FQNEAQ. CDR3 nucleotide sequence: TGTGCCAGCACTTCCGGTTCACCCCTCCACTTT. It specifies CASTSGSPLHF.

The chain combines TRBV2 with TRBJ2-6; D might be TRBD1 (5 bases). V shed 6 bases and J shed 2 bases, with 32 bases lying between them. CDR1 and CDR2 from the germline V gene are SNHLY and FYNNEI. The CDR3 has 22 residues. The CDR3 DNA follows: TGTGCCAGCAGCCTGCAAAACCGCCTCCCGGACAAGGGCCCTCCTGGGGCCAACGTCCTGACTTTC. Encoded protein: CASSLQNRLPDKGPPGANVLTF.

The gene calls are TRBV4-1 and TRBJ2-7; D might be TRBD1 (6 bases). There are 15 residues in the CDR3. Per the germline V gene, CDR1 is MGHRA and CDR2 is YSYEKL. V dropped 2 bases and J dropped 7 bases, with 18 bases sitting between them. CDR3 sequence: CASSQTGIIPSEQYF. In DNA form, the CDR3 reads TGCGCCAGCAGCCAAACAGGGATCATCCCCTCAGAGCAGTACTTC.

The rearrangement uses TRBV16 and TRBJ1-6; D is undetermined. The CDR3 has 13 residues. The germline V and J ends were trimmed by 8 bases and 10 bases, with 15 bases remaining between them. The germline gives CDR1 KGHSY, CDR2 FQNENV. CDR3 nucleotide sequence: TGTGCCAGCGACACACAGAACCACTCACCCCTCCACTTT. As protein: CASDTQNHSPLHF.

The chain employs TRBV29-1 and TRBJ2-5; 8 nucleotides agree with TRBD2. Germline-derived CDR1 and CDR2 are SQVTM and ANQGSEA. The CDR3 sequence is 14 residues long. With 0 bases clipped from V and 3 bases from J, the junction kept 3 bases outside the gene matches. The CDR3 region is CSVEDFSGKETQYF. The CDR3 DNA follows: TGCAGCGTTGAAGATTTTAGCGGGAAAGAGACCCAGTACTTC.

The rearrangement uses TRBV5-4 and TRBJ2-5; no definite D call. CDR1 SGHNT and CDR2 YYREEE come from the germline V gene (reference sequence). V lost 0 bases and J lost 0, with 6 bases in between. The CDR3 extends over 14 amino acids. The CDR3 DNA is TGTGCCAGCAGCTTGGGGTACAACCAAGAGACCCAGTACTTC. This gives the protein CASSLGYNQETQYF.

This clone was counted between two and nine times. The chain has TRBV5-1 and TRBJ1-4; 7 positions agree with TRBD1. From germline, CDR1 is SGHRS and CDR2 YFSETQ. V shed 4 bases and J 8 bases; nucleotides not matched to a gene: 8. The CDR3 consists of 14 residues. The CDR3 here is CASSPGMGQEKLFF. CDR3 DNA: TGCGCCAGCAGCCCAGGAATGGGACAGGAAAAACTGTTTTTT.

CDR3 region: CASSQKRTNEKLFF. CDR3 DNA sequence: TGTGCCAGCAGCCAGAAGAGAACTAATGAAAAACTGTTTTTT. This sequence joins TRBV3-1 (or the pseudogene TRBV3-2) and TRBJ1-4; no definite D call. CDR1 is LGHDT, CDR2 YNNKEL, per germline (reference sequence). There are 14 residues in the CDR3. Between the trimmed V and J ends, which lost 3 bases and 1 base, there was a span of 6 bases.

The J gene is TRBJ1-1, the V gene TRBV5-1; TRBD1 might be the D (5 bases). The germline V and J ends were trimmed by 4 bases and 3 bases, with 16 bases remaining between them. The CDR3 has 15 amino acids. Germline V gives CDR1 SGHRS, CDR2 YFSETQ. The CDR3 loop is CASSQVPTGDTEAFF. DNA of the CDR3: TGCGCCAGCAGCCAGGTGCCTACGGGGGACACTGAAGCTTTCTTT.

The chain couples TRBV7-2 to TRBJ2-7; perhaps TRBD2 as D (7 bases). Germline V CDR1 and CDR2: SGHTA, FQGNSA. V lost 5 bases, J lost 3 bases, and 17 bases lay in between. The CDR3 is 15 amino acids. In DNA form, the CDR3 reads TGTGCCAGCAGCCCAGGGGACTACCGGTTCTACGAGCAGTACTTC. It codes for CASSPGDYRFYEQYF.

The chain links TRBV11-3 to TRBJ2-2; D is possibly TRBD1 (6 bases). Looked up from germline, CDR1 is SGHNT and CDR2 is YENEEA. V was cut by 1 base and J by 4 bases, with 10 bases left in between. CDR3 length: 15 amino acids. CDR3 coding DNA: TGTGCCAGCAGCTTAGCCAGGGGATCCACCGGGGAGCTGTTTTTT. This translates into CASSLARGSTGELFF. Together with reference TRBV11-3 and TRBJ2-2, the CDR3 gives the full variable domain: EAGVVQSPRYKIIEKKQPVAFWCNPISGHNTLYWYLQNLGQGPELLIRYENEEAVDDSQLPKDRFSAERLKGVDSTLKIQPAELGDSAVYLCASSLARGSTGELFFGEGSRLTVL.

The V and J genes are TRBV6-5 and TRBJ2-7; TRBD1 matches 8 bases. The CDR3 extends over 14 amino acids. Germline assignment: CDR1 MNHEY and CDR2 SVGAGI. Trimming took 2 bases from V and 6 from J; bases not matched to a gene: 6. The CDR3 region is CASSYGTGLTEQYF. The CDR3 DNA is TGTGCCAGCAGTTACGGGACAGGCTTAACCGAGCAGTACTTC.

The chain employs TRBV15 and TRBJ1-4; 7 bases align to TRBD1. This CDR3 contains 15 residues. With 5 bases clipped from V and 5 bases from J, the junction kept 8 bases outside the gene matches. The V gene's germline CDR1 is LNHNV and CDR2 YYDKDF (reference sequence). CDR3 nucleotide sequence: TGTGCCACCAGCGTTCGGACAGGTGAAAATGAAAAACTGTTTTTT. Its translation is CATSVRTGENEKLFF.

The CDR3 is CASSLTHGSYTF. The CDR3, as DNA: TGTGCCAGCAGCCTGACACATGGAAGCTACACCTTC. The V gene is TRBV14, the J gene TRBJ1-2; D gene uncertain. V was pared by 4 bases and J by 9 bases, with 12 bases between. The V gene's germline CDR1 is SGHDN and CDR2 FVKESK. This CDR3 contains 12 residues.

This chain joins TRBV2 and TRBJ1-4; 8 bases match TRBD1. Germline V gene sequence: CDR1 SNHLY, CDR2 FYNNEI. The V gene end was trimmed by 7 bases and the J gene end by 8 bases; junction bases not matched to a gene: 9. This CDR3 spans 14 amino acids. This chain's CDR3 is CASNPDRGREKLFF. The CDR3 bases are TGTGCCAGCAATCCAGACAGGGGAAGGGAAAAACTGTTTTTT. The whole variable domain, remainder taken from reference TRBV2 and TRBJ1-4, is EPEVTQTPSHQVTQMGQEVILRCVPISNHLYFYWYRQILGQKVEFLVSFYNNEISEKSEIFDDQFSVERPDGSNFTLKIRSTKLEDSAMYFCASNPDRGREKLFFGSGTQLSVL.

The chain combines TRBV4-3 with TRBJ2-2; TRBD1 agrees at 9 bases. This CDR3 is built from 16 residues. J gave up 6 bases and V 5 bases, and 10 bases lay outside the gene matches. Germline V gene lookup returns CDR1 LGHNA and CDR2 YSLEER. The CDR3 sequence is CASSSQGAQGSGELFF. The CDR3 bases are TGCGCCAGCAGCTCACAGGGGGCGCAGGGGTCCGGGGAGCTGTTTTTT.

The chain employs TRBV4-2 and TRBJ1-5, with TRBD1 matching 9 bases. The V and J ends lost 5 bases and 4 bases, in that order; junction bases with no gene match: 12. CDR1 LGHNA and CDR2 YNFKEQ come from the germline V gene. This CDR3 comprises 17 residues. CDR3 DNA sequence: TGTGCCAGCAGCGATAGGACCGGACAGGGGATTAATCAGCCCCAGCATTTT. Its translation: CASSDRTGQGINQPQHF.

A word on this clone: Mismatch with germline at one junction end may stem from a read error. This chain connects TRBV7-9 to TRBJ1-1; tentative D call: TRBD1 (5 bases). CDR3 size: 19 residues. In germline, CDR1 is SEHNR, CDR2 FQNEAQ (reference sequence). For the CDR3, the DNA is TGTGCCAGCAGCTTAGGAGGTATTCCGGGGGACGCCCCGAACGCTGAAGCTTTCTTT. It translates to CASSLGGIPGDAPNAEAFF.

V gene TRBV6-5 combines with J gene TRBJ2-7, with 11 bases aligning to TRBD2. CDR3 size: 14 residues. The V gene's germline CDR1 is MNHEY and CDR2 SVGAGI. V was clipped by 5 bases and J by 5 bases; unmatched bases: 5. CDR3 nucleotides: TGTGCCAGCAGTACTAGCGGGAGAACCCACGAGCAGTACTTC. Its protein is CASSTSGRTHEQYF.